This record looks at one T cell receptor beta chain sequence and its context. Antigen specificity is unknown. Germline assignment: CDR1 SQVTM and CDR2 ANQGSEA. CDR3 length: 11 amino acids. Losses at the gene ends were 7 bases for V and 4 bases for J; bases not matched to a gene: 2. The data belong to a study of T-cell reconstitution after alpha-beta-depleted transplantation in children. Findings of the study overall: There were some patients whose high TCRbeta diversity at day 60 came from surviving recipient T cells and thymic progenitors. T cells produced anew were the main source of T-cell counts and diversity one year after transplant. Several hundred expanded graft clones reportedly were the source of alpha-beta T cells about two months after transplant.

This sample's TCRbeta library carried unique molecular identifier barcodes. MiXCR was run by TCRdb on the PCR reads, yielding one entry per CDR3 protein. The sample records roughly 500,000 distinct CDR3 sequences, over 9.5% being singletons. The receptor's source is a child aged 2-15 years with inherited bone marrow failure, due to receive a stem cell transplant. The sample here was PBMCs, taken before TCRalphabeta/CD19-depleted stem cell transplant. The chain couples TRBV29-1 to TRBJ1-1, with TRBD1 matching 8 bases. The CDR3: CSGTGGTEAFF. CDR3 DNA sequence: TGCAGCGGAACAGGGGGCACTGAAGCTTTCTTT.